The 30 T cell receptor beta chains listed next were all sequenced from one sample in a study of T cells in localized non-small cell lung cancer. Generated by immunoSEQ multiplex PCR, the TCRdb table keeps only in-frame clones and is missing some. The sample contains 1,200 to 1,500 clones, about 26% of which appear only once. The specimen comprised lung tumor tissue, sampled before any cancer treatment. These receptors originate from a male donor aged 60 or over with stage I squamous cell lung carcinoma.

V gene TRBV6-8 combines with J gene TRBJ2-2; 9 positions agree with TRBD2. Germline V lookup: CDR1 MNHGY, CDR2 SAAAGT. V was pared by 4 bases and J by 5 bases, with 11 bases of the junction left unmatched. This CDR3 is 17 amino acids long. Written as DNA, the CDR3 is TGTGCCAGCAGTTCCTGGGAGGCGGGAGGGCAGACCGGGGAGCTGTTTTTT. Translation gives CASSSWEAGGQTGELFF.

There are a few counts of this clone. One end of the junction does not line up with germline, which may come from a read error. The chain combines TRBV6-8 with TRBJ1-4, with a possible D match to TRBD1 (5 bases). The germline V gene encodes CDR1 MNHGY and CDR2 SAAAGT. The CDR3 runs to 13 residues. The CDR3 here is CAISGDGGEKLFF. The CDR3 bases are TGTGCCATCAGTGGGGACGGGGGTGAAAAACTGTTTTTT.

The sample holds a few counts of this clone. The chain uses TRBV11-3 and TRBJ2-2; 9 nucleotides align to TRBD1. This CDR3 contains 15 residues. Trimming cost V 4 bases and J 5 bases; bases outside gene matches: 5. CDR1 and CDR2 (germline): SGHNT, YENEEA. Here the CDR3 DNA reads TGTGCCAGCAGCTCTGGGACAGGGTTTACCGGGGAGCTGTTTTTT. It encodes CASSSGTGFTGELFF.

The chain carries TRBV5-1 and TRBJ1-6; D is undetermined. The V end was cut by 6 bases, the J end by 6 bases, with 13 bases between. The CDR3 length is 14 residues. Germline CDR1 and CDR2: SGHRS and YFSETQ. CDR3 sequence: CASTEGNINSPLHF. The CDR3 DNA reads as TGCGCCAGCACGGAAGGGAATATTAATTCACCCCTCCACTTT.

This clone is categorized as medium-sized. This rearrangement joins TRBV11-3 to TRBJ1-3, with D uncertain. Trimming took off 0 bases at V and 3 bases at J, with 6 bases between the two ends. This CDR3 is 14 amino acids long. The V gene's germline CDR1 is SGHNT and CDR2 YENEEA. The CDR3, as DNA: TGTGCCAGCAGCTTAGATGGAGTTGGAAACACCATATATTTT. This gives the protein CASSLDGVGNTIYF.

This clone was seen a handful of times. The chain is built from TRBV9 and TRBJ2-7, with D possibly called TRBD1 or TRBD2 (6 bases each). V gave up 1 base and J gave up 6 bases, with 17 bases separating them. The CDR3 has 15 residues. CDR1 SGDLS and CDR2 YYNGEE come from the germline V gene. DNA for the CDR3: TGTGCCAGCAGCGTAAGTGACGGGGGCTATAGCGAGCAGTACTTC. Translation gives CASSVSDGGYSEQYF. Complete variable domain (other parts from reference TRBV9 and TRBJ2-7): DSGVTQTPKHLITATGQRVTLRCSPRSGDLSVYWYQQSLDQGLQFLIQYYNGEERAKGNILERFSAQQFPDLHSELNLSSLELGDSALYFCASSVSDGGYSEQYFGPGTRLTVT.

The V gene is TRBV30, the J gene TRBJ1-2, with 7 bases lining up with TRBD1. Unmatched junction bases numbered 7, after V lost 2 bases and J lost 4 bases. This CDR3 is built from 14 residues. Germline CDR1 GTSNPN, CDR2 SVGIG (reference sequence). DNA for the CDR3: TGTGCCTGGAGTTCCACAGGGGTTACCTATGGCTACACCTTC. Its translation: CAWSSTGVTYGYTF.

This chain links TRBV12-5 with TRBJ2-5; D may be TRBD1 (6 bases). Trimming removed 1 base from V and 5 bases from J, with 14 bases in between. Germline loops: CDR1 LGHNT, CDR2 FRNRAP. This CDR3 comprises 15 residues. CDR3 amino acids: CASGLDRASWETQYF. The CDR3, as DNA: TGTGCTAGTGGTTTGGACAGGGCTAGTTGGGAGACCCAGTACTTC. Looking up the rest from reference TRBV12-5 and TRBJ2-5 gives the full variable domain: DARVTQTPRHKVTEMGQEVTMRCQPILGHNTVFWYRQTMMQGLELLAYFRNRAPLDDSGMPKDRFSAEMPDATLATLKIQPSEPRDSAVYFCASGLDRASWETQYFGPGTRLLVL.

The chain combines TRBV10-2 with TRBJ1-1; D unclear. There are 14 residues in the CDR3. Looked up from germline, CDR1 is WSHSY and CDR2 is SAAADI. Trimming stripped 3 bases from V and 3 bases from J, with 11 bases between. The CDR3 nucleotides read TGCGCCAGCAGTGACTTAGGGAGATACACTGAAGCTTTCTTT. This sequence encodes CASSDLGRYTEAFF.

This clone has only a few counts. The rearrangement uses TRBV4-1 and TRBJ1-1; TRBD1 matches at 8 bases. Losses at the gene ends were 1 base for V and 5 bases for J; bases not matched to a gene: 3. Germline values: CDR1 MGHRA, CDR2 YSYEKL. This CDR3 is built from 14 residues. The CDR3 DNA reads TGCGCCAGCAGCCAAGGGACAGGGATAACTGAAGCTTTCTTT. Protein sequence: CASSQGTGITEAFF.

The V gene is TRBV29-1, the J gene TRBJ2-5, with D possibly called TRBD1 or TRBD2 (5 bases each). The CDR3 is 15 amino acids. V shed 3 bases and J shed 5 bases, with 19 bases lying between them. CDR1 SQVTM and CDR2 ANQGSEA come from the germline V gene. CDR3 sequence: CSVEGWGSWAETQYF. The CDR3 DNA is TGCAGCGTTGAGGGGTGGGGGAGCTGGGCGGAGACCCAGTACTTC.

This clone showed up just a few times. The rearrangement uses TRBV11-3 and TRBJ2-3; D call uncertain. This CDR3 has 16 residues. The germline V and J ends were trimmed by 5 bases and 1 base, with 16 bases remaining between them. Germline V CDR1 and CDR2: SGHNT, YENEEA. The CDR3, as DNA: TGTGCCAGCAGCCCGATGACAACGGGTGGCACAGATACGCAGTATTTT. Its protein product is CASSPMTTGGTDTQYF.

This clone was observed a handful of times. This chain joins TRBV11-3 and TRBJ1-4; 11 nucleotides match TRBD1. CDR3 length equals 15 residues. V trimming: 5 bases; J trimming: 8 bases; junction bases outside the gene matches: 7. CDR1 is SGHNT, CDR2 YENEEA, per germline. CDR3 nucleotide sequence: TGTGCCAGCAGCACCCCGGACAGGGGGCGAGAAAAACTGTTTTTT. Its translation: CASSTPDRGREKLFF.

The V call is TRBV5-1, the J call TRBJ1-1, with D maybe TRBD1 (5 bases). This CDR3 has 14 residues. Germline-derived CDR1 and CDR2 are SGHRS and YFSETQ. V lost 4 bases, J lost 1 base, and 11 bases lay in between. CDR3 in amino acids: CASSGGRGNTEAFF. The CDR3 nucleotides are TGCGCCAGCAGCGGGGGACGAGGGAACACTGAAGCTTTCTTT.

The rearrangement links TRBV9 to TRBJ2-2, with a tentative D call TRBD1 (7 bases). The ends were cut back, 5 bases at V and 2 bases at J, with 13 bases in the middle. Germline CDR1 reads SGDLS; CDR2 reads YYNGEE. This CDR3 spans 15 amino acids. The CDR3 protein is CASRVRGTNTGELFF. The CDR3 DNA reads TGTGCCAGCAGGGTCAGGGGGACTAACACCGGGGAGCTGTTTTTT.

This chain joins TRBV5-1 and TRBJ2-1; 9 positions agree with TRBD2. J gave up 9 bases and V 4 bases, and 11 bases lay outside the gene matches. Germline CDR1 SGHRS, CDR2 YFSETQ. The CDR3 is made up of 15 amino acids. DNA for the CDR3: TGCGCCAGCAGCCCTCCATTAGCGGGAGATATTGAGCAGTTCTTC. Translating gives CASSPPLAGDIEQFF.

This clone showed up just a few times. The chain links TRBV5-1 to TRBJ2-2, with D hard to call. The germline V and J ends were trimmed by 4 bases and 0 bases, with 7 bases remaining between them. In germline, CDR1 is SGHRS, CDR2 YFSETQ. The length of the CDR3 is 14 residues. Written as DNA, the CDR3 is TGCGCCAGCAGCCCCATCCCGAACACCGGGGAGCTGTTTTTT. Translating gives CASSPIPNTGELFF.

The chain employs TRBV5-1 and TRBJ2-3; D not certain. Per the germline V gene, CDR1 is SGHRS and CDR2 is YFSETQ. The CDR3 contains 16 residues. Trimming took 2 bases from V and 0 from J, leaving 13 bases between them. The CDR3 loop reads CASSLGGRSSTDTQYF. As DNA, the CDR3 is TGCGCCAGCAGCTTAGGTGGTAGATCTAGCACAGATACGCAGTATTTT.

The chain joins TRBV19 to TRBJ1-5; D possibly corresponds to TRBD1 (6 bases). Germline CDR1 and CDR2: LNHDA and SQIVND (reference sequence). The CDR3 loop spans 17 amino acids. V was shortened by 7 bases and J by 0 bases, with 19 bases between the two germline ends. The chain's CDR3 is CASNSRDIIYSNQPQHF. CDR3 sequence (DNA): TGTGCCAGTAATTCTCGGGACATAATCTATAGCAATCAGCCCCAGCATTTT.

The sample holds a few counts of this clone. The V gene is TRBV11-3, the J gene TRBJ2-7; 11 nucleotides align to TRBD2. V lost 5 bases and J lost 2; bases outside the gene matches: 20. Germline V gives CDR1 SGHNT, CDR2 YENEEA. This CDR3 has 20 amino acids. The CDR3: CASSPLPGLAELGGTYEQYF. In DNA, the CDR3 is TGTGCCAGCAGCCCCTTACCGGGACTAGCGGAGCTTGGGGGTACCTACGAGCAGTACTTC.

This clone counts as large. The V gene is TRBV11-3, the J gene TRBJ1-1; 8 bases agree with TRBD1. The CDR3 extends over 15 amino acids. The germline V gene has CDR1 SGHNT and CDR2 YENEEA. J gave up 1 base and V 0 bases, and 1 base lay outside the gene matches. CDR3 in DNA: TGTGCCAGCAGCTTAGACGGGACAGGGAACACTGAAGCTTTCTTT. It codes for CASSLDGTGNTEAFF.

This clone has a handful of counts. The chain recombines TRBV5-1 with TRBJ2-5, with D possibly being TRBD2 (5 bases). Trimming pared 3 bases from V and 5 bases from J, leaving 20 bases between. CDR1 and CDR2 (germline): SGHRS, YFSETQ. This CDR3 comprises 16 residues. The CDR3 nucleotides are TGCGCCAGCAGCTGGCTAAGCGGATGGGGTGGTGAGACCCAGTACTTC. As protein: CASSWLSGWGGETQYF.

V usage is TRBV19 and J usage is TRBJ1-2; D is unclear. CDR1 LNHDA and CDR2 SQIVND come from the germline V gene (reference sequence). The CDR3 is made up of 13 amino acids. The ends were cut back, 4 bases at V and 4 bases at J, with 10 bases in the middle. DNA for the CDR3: TGTGCCAGTAGTAAGACGGAGATCTATGGCTACACCTTC. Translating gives CASSKTEIYGYTF.

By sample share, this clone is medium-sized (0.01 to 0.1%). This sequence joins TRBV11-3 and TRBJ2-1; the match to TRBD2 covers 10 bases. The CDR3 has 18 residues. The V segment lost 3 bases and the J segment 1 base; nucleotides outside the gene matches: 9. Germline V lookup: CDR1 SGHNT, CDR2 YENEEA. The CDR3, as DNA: TGTGCCAGCAGCTTGTTCCTAGCGGGAGTCCCTTCCTACAATGAGCAGTTCTTC. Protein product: CASSLFLAGVPSYNEQFF.

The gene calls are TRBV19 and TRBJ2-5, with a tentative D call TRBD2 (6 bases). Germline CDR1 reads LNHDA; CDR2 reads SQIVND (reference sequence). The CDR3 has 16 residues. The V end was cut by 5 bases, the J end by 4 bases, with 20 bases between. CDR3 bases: TGTGCCAGTAGTGACCCGAGGAGGGCCGCTCGAGAGACCCAGTACTTC. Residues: CASSDPRRAARETQYF.

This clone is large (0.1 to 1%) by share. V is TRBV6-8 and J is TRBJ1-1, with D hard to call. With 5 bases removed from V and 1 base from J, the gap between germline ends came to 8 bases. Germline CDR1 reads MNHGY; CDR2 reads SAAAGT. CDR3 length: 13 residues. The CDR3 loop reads CASSPGPNTEAFF. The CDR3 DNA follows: TGTGCCAGCAGTCCGGGCCCGAACACTGAAGCTTTCTTT.

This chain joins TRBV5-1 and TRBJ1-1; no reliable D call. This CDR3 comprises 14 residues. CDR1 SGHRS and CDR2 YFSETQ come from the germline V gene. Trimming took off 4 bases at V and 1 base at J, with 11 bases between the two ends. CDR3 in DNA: TGCGCCAGCAGCCTTCAGACACAGAACACTGAAGCTTTCTTT. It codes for CASSLQTQNTEAFF.

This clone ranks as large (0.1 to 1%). The CDR3 DNA reads as TGTGCCAGCAGCTTATTGACCTACGGATCACCCCTCCACTTT. Its translation is CASSLLTYGSPLHF. The chain has TRBV11-3 and TRBJ1-6, with D hard to call. V shed 2 bases and J shed 10 bases, with 12 bases lying between them. Germline lookup yields CDR1 SGHNT and CDR2 YENEEA. The CDR3 totals 14 residues.

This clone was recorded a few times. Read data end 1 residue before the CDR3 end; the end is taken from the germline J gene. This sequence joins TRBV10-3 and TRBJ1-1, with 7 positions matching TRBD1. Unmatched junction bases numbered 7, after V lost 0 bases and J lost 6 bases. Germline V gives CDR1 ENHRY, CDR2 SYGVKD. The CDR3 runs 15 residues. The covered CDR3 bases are TGTGCCATCAGTGAGTCGCGACAGGGCGGCTCTGAAGCTTTC. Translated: CAISESRQGGSEAF. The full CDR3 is CAISESRQGGSEAFF.

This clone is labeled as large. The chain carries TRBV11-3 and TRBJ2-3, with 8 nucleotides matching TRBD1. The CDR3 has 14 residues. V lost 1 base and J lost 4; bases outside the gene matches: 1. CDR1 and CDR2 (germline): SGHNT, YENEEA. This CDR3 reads CASSLGDRPDTQYF. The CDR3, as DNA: TGTGCCAGCAGCTTAGGGGACAGGCCAGATACGCAGTATTTT.